Reported below is one T cell receptor beta chain. Its antigen remains unknown. This sample was included in a study of cytomegalovirus exposure and HLA in healthy donors. Study context: Researchers previously reported finding 90 million to 120 million unique TCR beta sequences from around 200 million T cells.

PCR employed 60 Vbeta and 13 Jbeta primers. Profiling relied on immunoSEQ multiplex PCR, and the TCRdb table lists in-frame clones only, not all of them. This table has about 92,000 clones, approximately 84% appearing once. The germline gives CDR1 SGDLS, CDR2 YYNGEE. The CDR3 consists of 14 residues. The germline V and J ends were trimmed by 0 bases and 0 bases, with 7 bases remaining between them. Study findings and constraints: Cytomegalovirus-associated status was assigned to 164 TCR beta chains.

The sequencing sample was made of PBMCs. The V call is TRBV9, the J call TRBJ2-7; the D is unclear. The sequence derives from a girl aged 2-9 years in good health and CMV-seropositive. The CDR3 DNA reads TGTGCCAGCAGCGTAGGAAGCGCCTCCTACGAGCAGTACTTC. Translating gives CASSVGSASYEQYF.